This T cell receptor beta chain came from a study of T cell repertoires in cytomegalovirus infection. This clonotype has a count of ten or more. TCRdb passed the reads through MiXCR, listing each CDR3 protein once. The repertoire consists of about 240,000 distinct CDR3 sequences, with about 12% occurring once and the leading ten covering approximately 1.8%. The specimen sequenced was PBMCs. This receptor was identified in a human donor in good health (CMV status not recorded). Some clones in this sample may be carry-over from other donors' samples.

Here the CDR3 reads CSAGFRNQPQHF. The CDR3 DNA is TGCAGCGCGGGGTTTCGCAATCAGCCCCAGCATTTT. The genes are TRBV29-1 and TRBJ1-5, with D hard to call. The CDR3 consists of 12 residues. The germline gives CDR1 SQVTM, CDR2 ANQGSEA. Deletions cut 7 bases from V and 2 bases from J, with 9 bases between.